Listed below are T cell receptor beta chains from one sample, sequenced in a study of cytomegalovirus exposure and HLA in healthy donors. TCRdb's table, derived via immunoSEQ multiplex PCR, lists solely in-frame clones and lacks some. This sample has 150,000 to 200,000 clones, with approximately 86% found just once. Sequenced material: PBMCs. The source is a man aged 25 to 40 in good health and CMV-seropositive. Each CDR3 is given without its conserved first and last residue. Fields, in order: CDR3 protein, V gene, J gene.

ASSSRQGSPYEQY	TRBV6-1	TRBJ2-7
ASNDGPEQF	TRBV2	TRBJ2-1
ASRQGLSEAF	TRBV5-1	TRBJ1-1
ASSLSAGVGETQY	TRBV27	TRBJ2-5
ASSVGSSWLSGELF	TRBV9	TRBJ2-2
ASSRIDGSYGYT	TRBV7-2	TRBJ1-2
ASSWEGGNEQF	TRBV27	TRBJ2-1
ASSGTGTNEKLF	TRBV5-1	TRBJ1-4
ASSLSDRGSLYEQY	TRBV27	TRBJ2-7
ASSDRPGHGYT	TRBV2	TRBJ1-2
ASSSQGARSNQPQH	TRBV7-2	TRBJ1-5
ASSQDLGPGSWGYT	TRBV4-1	TRBJ1-2
ASSFTSGTREQF	TRBV7-3	TRBJ2-1
ASRLGYTDTQY	TRBV7-9	TRBJ2-3
ASFQAGGGSYEQY	TRBV28	TRBJ2-7
ASSTDRVDTEAF	TRBV5-1	TRBJ1-1
ASSDSAYGNYGYT	TRBV2	TRBJ1-2
ASSLMSQSYNSPLH	TRBV5-6	TRBJ1-6
ASAFGAGGTDTQY	TRBV6-5	TRBJ2-3
ASSFSRNTLRNEQF	TRBV5-4	TRBJ2-1
ASRGDAIRSEKLF	TRBV6-5	TRBJ1-4
ASSLIRGDASEAF	TRBV7-6	TRBJ1-1
ASSLEHPGHRGDEQY	TRBV11-3	TRBJ2-7
SVLRGNEQY	TRBV29-1	TRBJ2-7
ASSVTSPSYNEQF	TRBV5-1	TRBJ2-1
SATSTQY	TRBV20-1	TRBJ2-5
ASSLDRAYEQY	TRBV11-3	TRBJ2-7
ASSAKTGTAYEQY	TRBV9	TRBJ2-7
ASSQQGRHYEQY	TRBV18	TRBJ2-7
ASSISGNSPLH	TRBV19	TRBJ1-6
ASSQDRGTYNEQF	TRBV4-2	TRBJ2-1
ASSTRLAGSGTGELF	TRBV5-1	TRBJ2-2
ASSYNGVTDTQY	TRBV6-6	TRBJ2-3
ASSLGAGSTDTQY	TRBV28	TRBJ2-3
AGLAGPNYGYT	TRBV7-9	TRBJ1-2
ASSPNEGRGTYEQY	TRBV7-6	TRBJ2-7
ASSQENGVQPQH	TRBV4-2	TRBJ1-5
ASSTAGVPDYGYT	TRBV19	TRBJ1-2
SAKGGNTIY	TRBV20-1	TRBJ1-3
ASSLAPGTYEQY	TRBV5-1	TRBJ2-7
ASSPGQNTEAF	TRBV18	TRBJ1-1
ASRVGAVGHNEQF	TRBV19	TRBJ2-1
ASSYGYRSGRETQY	TRBV6-5	TRBJ2-5
ASSYVQGNQPQH	TRBV6-5	TRBJ1-5
ASSNSGTGIPYEQY	TRBV25-1	TRBJ2-7
ASSLSSSGRADTQY	TRBV5-1	TRBJ2-3
ASSFLFAQGRGRGYT	TRBV27	TRBJ1-2
ASSLGDGHGPTSYEQY	TRBV7-7	TRBJ2-7
ASSRTETNTEAF	TRBV28	TRBJ1-1
ASSLIRGEQF	TRBV7-2	TRBJ2-1
ASSPLAGGAQY	TRBV7-2	TRBJ2-7
ASSLEKGPTGNEQF	TRBV11-3	TRBJ2-1
ASSVVWSGANVLT	TRBV9	TRBJ2-6
SVGGRGNTGELF	TRBV29-1	TRBJ2-2
ATSRVGRGPTPLH	TRBV15	TRBJ1-6